A selection of T cell receptor beta chains follows, all from one sample in a study of OX40 agonist ivuxolimab in advanced cancers. Using immunoSEQ multiplex PCR, the repertoire was profiled, and TCRdb retains in-frame clones only, with some absent. The sample lists about 100,000 clones; just under 90% were seen once. This specimen was CD4+ or CD8+ T cells sorted from blood, taken in a trial of the OX40 agonist ivuxolimab. These receptors were collected from an adult with an advanced solid tumor such as melanoma, head and neck, liver or kidney cancer. Both conserved end residues are part of each CDR3. D genes are given only for firm matches. Clone size appears in some rows only: once, few, many, or a class for an expanded clone.

CDR3: CASSPGTASNQPQHF
DNA: TGTGCCAGCAGCCCCGGGACAGCTAGCAATCAGCCCCAGCATTTT
D: TRBD1
J: TRBJ1-5
V: TRBV11-2
size: .

CDR3: CASSSNRGYNEQFF
DNA: TGTGCCAGCAGTTCCAACAGGGGCTACAATGAGCAGTTCTTC
D: TRBD1
J: TRBJ2-1
V: TRBV6-5
size: once

CDR3: CASSLVGGSNQPQHF
DNA: TGTGCCAGCAGCTTAGTGGGGGGGAGCAATCAGCCCCAGCATTTT
D: .
J: TRBJ1-5
V: TRBV7-2
size: once

CDR3: CASRPRRNSPLHF
DNA: TGTGCCAGCAGACCCCGACGGAATTCACCCCTCCACTTT
D: .
J: TRBJ1-6
V: TRBV5-8
size: .

CDR3: CASSRLAGDQPQHF
DNA: TGTGCCAGCAGTCGCTTGGCAGGCGATCAGCCCCAGCATTTT
D: .
J: TRBJ1-5
V: TRBV28
size: .

CDR3: CASSQSRVGNVLTF
DNA: TGCGCCAGCAGTCAATCACGGGTAGGCAACGTCCTGACTTTC
D: .
J: TRBJ2-6
V: TRBV23-1
size: .

CDR3: CASSLIEMDSFTDTQYF
DNA: TGCGCCAGCAGCTTGATCGAGATGGACTCCTTCACAGATACGCAGTATTTT
D: .
J: TRBJ2-3
V: TRBV5-1
size: once

CDR3: CASSRGPNTGELFF
DNA: TGTGCCAGTAGTCGCGGACCGAACACCGGGGAGCTGTTTTTT
D: .
J: TRBJ2-2
V: TRBV19
size: .

CDR3: CASTWGTGDDTQYF
DNA: TGCGCCAGCACCTGGGGGACAGGGGACGATACGCAGTATTTT
D: TRBD1
J: TRBJ2-3
V: TRBV5-1
size: .

CDR3: CASSPQDRPSGGYTF
DNA: TGTGCCAGCAGCCCCCAGGACAGGCCGTCTGGGGGCTACACCTTC
D: TRBD1
J: TRBJ1-2
V: TRBV5-4
size: .

CDR3: CSVEDGGGETQYF
DNA: TGCAGCGTTGAGGACGGTGGGGGAGAGACCCAGTACTTC
D: .
J: TRBJ2-5
V: TRBV29-1
size: .

CDR3: CASVPRRNTEAFF
DNA: TGTGCCTCGGTACCCCGCAGGAACACTGAAGCTTTCTTT
D: .
J: TRBJ1-1
V: TRBV30
size: .

CDR3: CASSDFDWRVNEQFF
DNA: TGTGCCAGCAGTGACTTCGACTGGCGCGTCAATGAGCAGTTCTTC
D: .
J: TRBJ2-1
V: TRBV6-4
size: .

CDR3: CASSPRRIASGANVLTF
DNA: TGTGCCAGCAGTCCTCGGCGAATCGCCTCTGGGGCCAACGTCCTGACTTTC
D: .
J: TRBJ2-6
V: TRBV27
size: .

CDR3: CASSSTPTSGGAFNEQFF
DNA: TGTGCCAGCAGCTCAACACCCACTAGCGGGGGGGCCTTCAATGAGCAGTTCTTC
D: TRBD2
J: TRBJ2-1
V: TRBV7-9
size: .

CDR3: CASSSLEEATDTQYF
DNA: TGCGCCAGCAGCTCCCTAGAGGAGGCCACAGATACGCAGTATTTT
D: .
J: TRBJ2-3
V: TRBV5-1
size: .

CDR3: CASSLVGDHEQYF
DNA: TGTGCCAGCAGCTTGGTAGGGGACCACGAGCAGTACTTC
D: .
J: TRBJ2-7
V: TRBV5-4
size: once